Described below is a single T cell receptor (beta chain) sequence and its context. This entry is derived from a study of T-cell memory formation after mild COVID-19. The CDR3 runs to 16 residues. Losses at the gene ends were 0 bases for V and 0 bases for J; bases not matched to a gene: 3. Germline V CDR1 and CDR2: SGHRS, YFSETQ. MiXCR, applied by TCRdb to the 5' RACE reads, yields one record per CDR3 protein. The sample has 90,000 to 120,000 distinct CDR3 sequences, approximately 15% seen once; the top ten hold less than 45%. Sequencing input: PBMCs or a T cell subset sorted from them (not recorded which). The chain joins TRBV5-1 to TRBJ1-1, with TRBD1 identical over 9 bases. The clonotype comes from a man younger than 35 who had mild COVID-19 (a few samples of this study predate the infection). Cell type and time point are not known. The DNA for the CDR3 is TGCGCCAGCAGCTTGGAAGGACAGGGGATGAACACTGAAGCTTTCTTT. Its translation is CASSLEGQGMNTEAFF.